This TCR beta chain originates from a study of CD4 and CD8 cells across lung adenocarcinoma regions. TCRdb ran MiXCR on the PCR reads and lists one entry per CDR3 protein. Among 8,500 to 10,000 distinct CDR3 sequences, about 47% were seen once, and the ten largest hold over 15%. Donors had localized lung adenocarcinoma, a non-small cell lung cancer. This CDR3 has 15 amino acids. Germline V lookup: CDR1 MNHNS, CDR2 SASEGT. The ends lost 5 bases at V and 4 bases at J; junction bases unmatched: 2. This TCR was recovered from a male donor with lung adenocarcinoma. The CD4 and CD8 labels of this study may be unreliable. Sequenced material: CD4+ T cells from the margin of a lung tumor. This chain connects TRBV6-1 to TRBJ2-1, with 13 bases fitting TRBD2. DNA of the CDR3: TGTGCCAGCAGTCGGACTAGCGGGAGTTACAATGAGCAGTTCTTC. The encoded protein is CASSRTSGSYNEQFF.